The rows below give T cell receptor beta chains drawn from one sample of a study of T cell responses to AZD1222 COVID-19 vaccine. Some clones are missing from TCRdb's copy, which holds only in-frame ones; the method was immunoSEQ multiplex PCR. The sample lists roughly 84,000 clones, over 75% occurring once. This specimen was peripheral blood, taken 28 days after the second AZD1222 dose. The source is an adult who received the AZD1222 COVID-19 vaccine. The CDR3 runs from the conserved cysteine through the conserved F or W. The D gene is left open where the match is weak. Expanded clones are given a class, and other clones once, few, many or no size at all.

>TRBJ1-1|.|TRBV3-1/TRBV3-2|.
CASSQSGANTEAFF
TGTGCCAGCAGCCAATCCGGGGCGAACACTGAAGCTTTCTTT
>TRBJ2-2|TRBD1|TRBV18|.
CASSRQGALPSGELFF
TGTGCCAGCTCCCGACAGGGGGCCCTTCCGTCCGGGGAGCTGTTTTTT
>TRBJ2-7|TRBD2|TRBV7-8|.
CASSFAREFGEQYF
TGTGCCAGCAGCTTCGCGCGGGAGTTCGGCGAGCAGTACTTC
>TRBJ2-5|TRBD2|TRBV27|.
CASSAGGPLETQYF
TGTGCCAGCAGCGCGGGGGGGCCATTGGAGACCCAGTACTTC
>TRBJ1-2|.|TRBV9|.
CASSLNTNYGYTF
TGTGCCAGCAGCCTGAATACAAACTATGGCTACACCTTC
>TRBJ1-5|TRBD1|TRBV18|.
CASSPPGQGGNQPQHF
TGTGCCAGCTCACCACCGGGACAGGGGGGCAATCAGCCCCAGCATTTT
>TRBJ1-5|TRBD1|TRBV4-2|once
CASSQDRRPDRQPQHF
TGTGCCAGCAGCCAAGATCGCCGTCCGGACAGGCAGCCCCAGCATTTT
>TRBJ2-3|.|TRBV29-1|.
CSMTPTVDTQYF
TGCAGCATGACCCCTACGGTAGATACGCAGTATTTT
>TRBJ2-7|.|TRBV27|few
CASSPRTVSYEQYF
TGTGCCAGCAGTCCCCGGACAGTATCCTACGAGCAGTACTTC
>TRBJ2-5|.|TRBV19|few
CASSSTGETQYF
TGTGCCAGTAGTAGCACGGGAGAGACCCAGTACTTC
>TRBJ2-1|TRBD2|TRBV7-6|.
CASSLGSGVNNEQFF
TGTGCCAGCAGCTTAGGTAGCGGGGTCAACAATGAGCAGTTCTTC
>TRBJ2-2|.|TRBV10-3|.
CAINADSDTGELFF
TGTGCCATCAATGCGGACTCGGACACCGGGGAGCTGTTTTTT
>TRBJ1-4|.|TRBV6-4|.
CASIWRLPEKLFF
TGTGCCAGCATCTGGAGATTACCCGAAAAACTGTTTTTT
>TRBJ2-3|.|TRBV3-1/TRBV3-2|.
CASSQLRGATDTQYF
TGTGCCAGCAGCCAACTCCGGGGCGCGACAGATACGCAGTATTTT
>TRBJ1-1|TRBD1|TRBV30|.
CAWRRTGGTEAFF
TGTGCCTGGAGGAGAACAGGGGGCACTGAAGCTTTCTTT
>TRBJ1-4|TRBD1|TRBV11-2|.
CASSLSRGNEKLFF
TGTGCCAGCAGCCTCAGCAGGGGGAACGAAAAACTGTTTTTT
>TRBJ2-1|.|TRBV12-3/TRBV12-4|.
CASSLRGEQFF
TGTGCCAGCAGCCTCCGGGGTGAGCAGTTCTTC
>TRBJ2-1|.|TRBV5-6|.
CASSCPVCEQFF
TGTGCCAGCAGCTGCCCAGTCTGCGAGCAGTTCTTC
>TRBJ2-3|.|TRBV13|once
CASSYPSGSTDTQYF
TGTGCCAGCAGCTACCCCAGCGGGAGCACAGATACGCAGTATTTT
>TRBJ2-1|.|TRBV28|.
CASSPLGLEYNEQFF
TGTGCCAGCAGCCCCTTGGGACTGGAGTACAATGAGCAGTTCTTC
>TRBJ1-2|TRBD1|TRBV4-3|.
CASSLATGVDYGYTF
TGCGCCAGCAGCCTCGCTACAGGGGTAGACTATGGCTACACCTTC
>TRBJ2-1|TRBD2|TRBV7-9|.
CASSLGTSGGRNEQFF
TGTGCCAGCAGCTTAGGGACTAGCGGGGGAAGAAATGAGCAGTTCTTC
>TRBJ2-3|.|TRBV10-1|.
CASSESGRSTDTQYF
TGCGCCAGCAGTGAGTCTGGCCGGAGCACAGATACGCAGTATTTT
>TRBJ2-1|TRBD2|TRBV15|.
CATSLTSGNVNEQFF
TGTGCCACCAGCCTCACTAGCGGGAATGTTAATGAGCAGTTCTTC
>TRBJ2-1|.|TRBV5-4|.
CASSLGGGYNEQFF
TGTGCCAGCAGCTTGGGCGGCGGTTACAATGAGCAGTTCTTC
>TRBJ2-3|.|TRBV4-3|.
CASSQERAGTQYF
TGCGCCAGCAGCCAAGAACGTGCGGGAACGCAGTATTTT
>TRBJ1-2|.|TRBV10-2|.
CASSERQSHAANYGYTF
TGCGCCAGCAGTGAGAGGCAGAGCCACGCTGCTAACTATGGCTACACCTTC
>TRBJ1-2|TRBD1|TRBV2|.
CASSDDRGNSGYTF
TGTGCCAGCAGTGATGACAGGGGGAACTCTGGCTACACCTTC
>TRBJ1-2|TRBD1|TRBV19|.
CASSIGQGPYGYTF
TGTGCCAGTAGTATCGGACAGGGTCCCTATGGCTACACCTTC
>TRBJ2-5|.|TRBV28|.
CASSFSGPQETQYF
TGTGCCAGCAGTTTTTCCGGCCCACAAGAGACCCAGTACTTC
>TRBJ1-1|.|TRBV2|few
CASLKDAMNTEAFF
TGTGCCAGCCTAAAAGACGCGATGAACACTGAAGCTTTCTTT
>TRBJ1-1|.|TRBV19|few
CASSGDRRATEAFF
TGTGCCAGTAGTGGCGACAGGCGAGCCACTGAAGCTTTCTTT
>TRBJ1-3|.|TRBV5-6|.
CASSFLGNTIYF
TGTGCCAGCAGCTTTTTAGGTAACACCATATATTTT
>TRBJ1-2|.|TRBV7-2|.
CASSPSRGNYGYTF
TGTGCCAGCAGCCCGTCACGAGGCAACTATGGCTACACCTTC
>TRBJ1-6|.|TRBV11-2|.
CASSPSPSSPLHF
TGTGCCAGCAGCCCCTCCCCTAGCTCACCCCTCCACTTT
>TRBJ2-1|TRBD1|TRBV18|.
CASSTWTGVSEQFF
TGTGCCAGCTCAACCTGGACAGGGGTCAGCGAGCAGTTCTTC
>TRBJ1-2|.|TRBV28|.
CASKKGGQSGDGYTF
TGTGCCAGCAAGAAGGGGGGCCAGAGTGGGGATGGCTACACCTTC
>TRBJ2-3|.|TRBV12-3/TRBV12-4|.
CASSEAGDTQYF
TGTGCCAGCAGTGAGGCAGGAGATACGCAGTATTTT
>TRBJ2-1|.|TRBV7-2|.
CASSLERNEQFF
TGTGCCAGCAGCTTAGAACGCAATGAGCAGTTCTTC
>TRBJ2-7|.|TRBV3-1/TRBV3-2|.
CASSQGSGAYEQYF
TGTGCCAGCAGCCAAGGAAGTGGAGCCTACGAGCAGTACTTC
>TRBJ1-5|TRBD1|TRBV29-1|.
CSVRTGSNQPQHF
TGCAGCGTAAGGACAGGGAGCAATCAGCCCCAGCATTTT
>TRBJ2-3|TRBD2|TRBV11-3|few
CASSLRAGGPDTQYF
TGTGCCAGCAGCTTACGGGCGGGGGGGCCAGATACGCAGTATTTT
>TRBJ1-1|.|TRBV3-1/TRBV3-2|.
CASSQGGGTLGRTEAFF
TGTGCCAGCAGCCAAGGGGGGGGAACGCTGGGCCGCACTGAAGCTTTCTTT
>TRBJ1-4|.|TRBV18|.
CASSPDLIDNEKLFF
TGTGCCAGCTCACCCGACTTGATAGATAATGAAAAACTGTTTTTT
>TRBJ1-6|.|TRBV7-9|.
CASTLGGGFDTLHF
TGTGCCAGCACTCTGGGGGGCGGCTTTGACACCCTCCACTTT
>TRBJ1-3|TRBD1|TRBV7-9|.
CASSLQGGNTIYF
TGTGCCAGCAGCTTGCAGGGGGGGAACACCATATATTTT
>TRBJ1-2|.|TRBV3-1/TRBV3-2|once
CASSQVTGYTF
TGTGCCAGCAGCCAAGTCACCGGCTACACCTTC
>TRBJ1-5|.|TRBV7-9|.
CASSHGDPFEPQHF
TGTGCCAGCAGCCACGGGGATCCGTTTGAGCCCCAGCATTTT
>TRBJ1-1|.|TRBV7-2|.
CASSLRGVLTEAFF
TGTGCCAGCAGCTTGCGGGGGGTGCTCACTGAAGCTTTCTTT
>TRBJ1-2|TRBD1|TRBV6-5|.
CASSYGQGVDGYTF
TGTGCCAGCAGTTACGGCCAGGGGGTAGATGGCTACACCTTC
>TRBJ1-2|.|TRBV5-1|.
CASSLDSQSYGYTF
TGCGCCAGCAGCTTAGATTCCCAGTCCTATGGCTACACCTTC
>TRBJ1-1|.|TRBV28|.
CASSSPQGFTEAFF
TGTGCCAGCAGTTCCCCCCAGGGGTTCACTGAAGCTTTCTTT
>TRBJ2-2|TRBD1|TRBV29-1|.
CSAASGTGRTGELFF
TGCAGCGCCGCCTCCGGGACAGGGAGGACCGGGGAGCTGTTTTTT
>TRBJ1-5|.|TRBV10-3|.
CAISGGDLNQPQHF
TGTGCCATCAGTGGGGGGGACCTCAATCAGCCCCAGCATTTT
>TRBJ1-1|.|TRBV19|.
CASSTRATLVFF
TGTGCCAGTAGTACCCGGGCAACTTTGGTTTTCTTT